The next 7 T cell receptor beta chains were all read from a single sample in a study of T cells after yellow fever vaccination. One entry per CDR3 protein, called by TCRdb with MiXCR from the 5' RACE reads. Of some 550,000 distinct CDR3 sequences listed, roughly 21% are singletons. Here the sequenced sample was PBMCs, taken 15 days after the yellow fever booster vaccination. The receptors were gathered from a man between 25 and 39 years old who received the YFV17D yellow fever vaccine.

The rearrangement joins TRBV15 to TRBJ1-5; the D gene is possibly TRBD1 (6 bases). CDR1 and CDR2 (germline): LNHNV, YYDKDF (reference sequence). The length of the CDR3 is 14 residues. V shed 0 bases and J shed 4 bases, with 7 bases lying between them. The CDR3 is CATSRDGTNQPQHF. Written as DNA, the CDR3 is TGTGCCACCAGCAGAGATGGGACAAATCAGCCCCAGCATTTT. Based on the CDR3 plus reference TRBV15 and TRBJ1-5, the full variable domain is DAMVIQNPRYQVTQFGKPVTLSCSQTLNHNVMYWYQQKSSQAPKLLFHYYDKDFNNEADTPDNFQSRRPNTSFCFLDIRSPGLGDTAMYLCATSRDGTNQPQHFGDGTRLSIL.

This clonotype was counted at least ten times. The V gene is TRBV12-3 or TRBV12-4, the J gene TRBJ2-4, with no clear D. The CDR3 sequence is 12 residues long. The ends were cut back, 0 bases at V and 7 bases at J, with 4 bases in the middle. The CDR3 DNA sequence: TGTGCCAGCAGTTTAGCGGGCAACATTCAGTACTTC. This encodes CASSLAGNIQYF.

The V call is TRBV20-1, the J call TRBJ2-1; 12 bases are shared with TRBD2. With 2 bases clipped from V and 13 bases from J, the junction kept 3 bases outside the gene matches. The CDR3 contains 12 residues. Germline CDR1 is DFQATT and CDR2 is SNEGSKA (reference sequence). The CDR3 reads CSARLAGGPQFF. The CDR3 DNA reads TGCAGTGCTAGACTAGCGGGAGGGCCCCAGTTCTTC.

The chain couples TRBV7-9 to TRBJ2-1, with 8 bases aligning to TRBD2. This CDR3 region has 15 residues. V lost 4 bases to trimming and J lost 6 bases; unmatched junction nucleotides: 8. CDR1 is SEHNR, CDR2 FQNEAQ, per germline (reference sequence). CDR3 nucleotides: TGTGCCAGCAGCTACTCGGGACTAGTTCGCAATGAGCAGTTCTTC. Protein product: CASSYSGLVRNEQFF.

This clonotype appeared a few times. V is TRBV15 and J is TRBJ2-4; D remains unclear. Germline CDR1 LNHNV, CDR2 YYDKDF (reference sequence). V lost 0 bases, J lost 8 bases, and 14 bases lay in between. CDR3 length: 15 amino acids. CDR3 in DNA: TGTGCCACCAGCAGAGATCTAATCCTCCGTGACATTCAGTACTTC. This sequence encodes CATSRDLILRDIQYF.

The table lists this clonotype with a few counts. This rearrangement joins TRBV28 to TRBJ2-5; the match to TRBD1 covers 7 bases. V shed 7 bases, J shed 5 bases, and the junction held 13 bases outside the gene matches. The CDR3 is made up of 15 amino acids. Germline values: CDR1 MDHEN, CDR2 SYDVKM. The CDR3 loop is CASTHDRVQGETQYF. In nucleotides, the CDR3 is TGTGCCAGCACACATGACAGGGTACAGGGGGAGACCCAGTACTTC.

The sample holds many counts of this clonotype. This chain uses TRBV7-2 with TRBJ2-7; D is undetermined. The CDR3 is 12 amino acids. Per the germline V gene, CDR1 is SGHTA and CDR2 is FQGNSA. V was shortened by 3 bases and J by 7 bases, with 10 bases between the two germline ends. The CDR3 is CASSFGTKEQYF. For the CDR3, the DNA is TGTGCCAGCAGCTTCGGTACGAAAGAGCAGTACTTC.